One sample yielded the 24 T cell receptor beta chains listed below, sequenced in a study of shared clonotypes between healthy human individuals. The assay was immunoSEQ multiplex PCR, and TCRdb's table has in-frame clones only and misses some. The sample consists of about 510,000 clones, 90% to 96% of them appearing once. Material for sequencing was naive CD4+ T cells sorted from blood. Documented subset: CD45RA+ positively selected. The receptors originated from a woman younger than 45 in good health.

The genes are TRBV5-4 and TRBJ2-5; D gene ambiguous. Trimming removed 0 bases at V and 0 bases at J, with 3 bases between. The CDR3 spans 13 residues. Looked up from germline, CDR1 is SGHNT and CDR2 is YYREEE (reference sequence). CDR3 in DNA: TGTGCCAGCAGCTTGGAGTACCAAGAGACCCAGTACTTC. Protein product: CASSLEYQETQYF.

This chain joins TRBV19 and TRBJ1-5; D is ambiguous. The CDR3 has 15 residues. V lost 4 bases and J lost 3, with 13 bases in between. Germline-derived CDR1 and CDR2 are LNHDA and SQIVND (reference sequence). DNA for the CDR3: TGTGCCAGTAGTACAGAGCAGTACTACAATCAGCCCCAGCATTTT. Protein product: CASSTEQYYNQPQHF.

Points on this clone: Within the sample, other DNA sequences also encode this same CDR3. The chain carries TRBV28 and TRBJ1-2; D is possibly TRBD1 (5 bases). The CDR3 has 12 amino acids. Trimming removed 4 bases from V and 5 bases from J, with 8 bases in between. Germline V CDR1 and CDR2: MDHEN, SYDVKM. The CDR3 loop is CASSSGGYGYTF. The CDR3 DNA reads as TGTGCCAGCAGTTCGGGGGGATATGGCTACACCTTC.

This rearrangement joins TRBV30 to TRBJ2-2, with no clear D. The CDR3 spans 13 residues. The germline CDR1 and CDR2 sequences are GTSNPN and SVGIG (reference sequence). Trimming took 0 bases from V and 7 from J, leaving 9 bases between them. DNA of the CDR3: TGTGCCTGGAGTGTCCTTGTGATCGGGGAGCTGTTTTTT. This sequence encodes CAWSVLVIGELFF.

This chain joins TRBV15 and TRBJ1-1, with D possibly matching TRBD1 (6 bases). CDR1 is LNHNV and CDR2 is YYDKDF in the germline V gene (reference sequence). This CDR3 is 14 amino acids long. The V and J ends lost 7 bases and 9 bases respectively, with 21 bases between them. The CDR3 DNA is TGTGCCACCAATGAATGGGGGGCGACACGACAAGCTTTCTTT. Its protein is CATNEWGATRQAFF.

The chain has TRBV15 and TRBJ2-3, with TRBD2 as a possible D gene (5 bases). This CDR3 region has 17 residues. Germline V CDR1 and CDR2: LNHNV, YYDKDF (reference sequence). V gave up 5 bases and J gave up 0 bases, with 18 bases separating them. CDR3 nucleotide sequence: TGTGCCACCAGCTCGGGCACTAGTCCGGCTAGCACAGATACGCAGTATTTT. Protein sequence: CATSSGTSPASTDTQYF.

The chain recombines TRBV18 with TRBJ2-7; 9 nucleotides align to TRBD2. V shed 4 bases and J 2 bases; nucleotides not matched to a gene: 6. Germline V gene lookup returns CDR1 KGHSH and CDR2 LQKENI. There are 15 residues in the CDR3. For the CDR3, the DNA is TGTGCCAGCTCACACCGACTAGCGGAGACCTACGAGCAGTACTTC. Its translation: CASSHRLAETYEQYF.

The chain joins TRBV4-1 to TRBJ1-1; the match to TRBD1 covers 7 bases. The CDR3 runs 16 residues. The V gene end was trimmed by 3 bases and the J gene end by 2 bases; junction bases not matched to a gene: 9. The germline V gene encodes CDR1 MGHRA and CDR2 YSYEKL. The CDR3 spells CASSHFSRGKNTEAFF. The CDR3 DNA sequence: TGCGCCAGCAGCCATTTTTCCAGGGGGAAAAACACTGAAGCTTTCTTT.

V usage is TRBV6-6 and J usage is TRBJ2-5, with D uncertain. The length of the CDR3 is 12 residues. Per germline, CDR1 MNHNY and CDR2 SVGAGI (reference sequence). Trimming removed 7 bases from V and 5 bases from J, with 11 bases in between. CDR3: CASTSAWETQYF. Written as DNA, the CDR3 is TGTGCCAGCACCTCGGCCTGGGAGACCCAGTACTTC.

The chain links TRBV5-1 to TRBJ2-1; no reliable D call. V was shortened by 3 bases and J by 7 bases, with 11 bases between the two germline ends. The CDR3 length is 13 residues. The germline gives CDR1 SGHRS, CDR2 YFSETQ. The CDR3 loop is CASSSMTGNEQFF. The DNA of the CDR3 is TGCGCCAGCAGCTCGATGACCGGAAATGAGCAGTTCTTC.

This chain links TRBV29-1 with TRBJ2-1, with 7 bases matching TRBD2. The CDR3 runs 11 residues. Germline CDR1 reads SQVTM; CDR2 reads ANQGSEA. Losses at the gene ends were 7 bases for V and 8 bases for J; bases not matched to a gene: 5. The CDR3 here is CSAWTSDEQFF. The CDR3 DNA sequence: TGCAGCGCCTGGACTAGTGATGAGCAGTTCTTC.

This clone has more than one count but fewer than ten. This chain's CDR3 is CASSLAGTSIGEQYF. In DNA, the CDR3 is TGTGCCAGCAGCCTGGCCGGGACGTCCATTGGGGAGCAGTACTTC. J is TRBJ2-7 and V is TRBV9, with D perhaps TRBD1 or TRBD2 (5 bases each). V lost 4 bases to trimming and J lost 7 bases, with 21 bases between them. CDR1 and CDR2 from the germline V gene are SGDLS and YYNGEE. This CDR3 has 15 amino acids.

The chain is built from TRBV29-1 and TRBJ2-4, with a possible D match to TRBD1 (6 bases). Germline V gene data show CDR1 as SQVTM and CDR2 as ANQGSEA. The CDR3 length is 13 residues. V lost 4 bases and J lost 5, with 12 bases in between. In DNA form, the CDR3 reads TGCAGCGTTGCAATGAACAGGGAAAACATTCAGTACTTC. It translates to CSVAMNRENIQYF.

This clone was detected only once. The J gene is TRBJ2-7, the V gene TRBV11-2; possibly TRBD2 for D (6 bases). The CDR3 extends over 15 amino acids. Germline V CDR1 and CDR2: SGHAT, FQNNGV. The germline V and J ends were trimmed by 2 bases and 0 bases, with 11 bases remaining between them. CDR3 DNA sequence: TGTGCCAGCAGCTTACGTGGCGGGGCCTCCTACGAGCAGTACTTC. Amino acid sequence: CASSLRGGASYEQYF.

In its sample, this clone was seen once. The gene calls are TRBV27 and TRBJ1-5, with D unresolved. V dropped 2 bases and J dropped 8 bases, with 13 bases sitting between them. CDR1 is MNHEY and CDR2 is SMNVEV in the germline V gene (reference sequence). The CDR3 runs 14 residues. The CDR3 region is CASSLGRQVKPQHF. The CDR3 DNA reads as TGTGCCAGCAGTTTAGGGCGGCAAGTCAAGCCCCAGCATTTT.

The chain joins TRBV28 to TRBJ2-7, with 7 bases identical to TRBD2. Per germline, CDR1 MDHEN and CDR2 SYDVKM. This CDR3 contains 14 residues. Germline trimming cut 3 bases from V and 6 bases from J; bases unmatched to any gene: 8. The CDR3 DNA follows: TGTGCCAGCAGTTTGGCGGGAGCTGTCATCGAGCAGTACTTC. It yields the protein CASSLAGAVIEQYF.

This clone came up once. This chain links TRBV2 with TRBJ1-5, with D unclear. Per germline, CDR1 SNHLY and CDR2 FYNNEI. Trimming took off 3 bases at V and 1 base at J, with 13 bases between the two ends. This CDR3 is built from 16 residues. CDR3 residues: CASSEEFYSSNQPQHF. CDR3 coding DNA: TGTGCCAGCAGTGAGGAGTTCTACTCAAGCAATCAGCCCCAGCATTTT.

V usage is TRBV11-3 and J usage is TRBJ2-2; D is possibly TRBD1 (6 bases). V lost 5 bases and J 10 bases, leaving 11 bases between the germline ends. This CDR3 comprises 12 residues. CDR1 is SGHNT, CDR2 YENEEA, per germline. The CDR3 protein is CASSMTGLELFF. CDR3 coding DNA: TGTGCCAGCAGCATGACAGGCCTGGAGCTGTTTTTT. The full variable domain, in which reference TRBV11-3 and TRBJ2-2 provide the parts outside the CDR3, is EAGVVQSPRYKIIEKKQPVAFWCNPISGHNTLYWYLQNLGQGPELLIRYENEEAVDDSQLPKDRFSAERLKGVDSTLKIQPAELGDSAVYLCASSMTGLELFFGEGSRLTVL.

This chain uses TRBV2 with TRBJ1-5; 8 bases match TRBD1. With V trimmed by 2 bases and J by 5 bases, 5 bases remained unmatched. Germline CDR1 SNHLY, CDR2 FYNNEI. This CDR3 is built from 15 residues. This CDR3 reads CASSERTGNHQPQHF. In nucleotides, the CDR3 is TGTGCCAGCAGTGAAAGGACAGGGAATCATCAGCCCCAGCATTTT.

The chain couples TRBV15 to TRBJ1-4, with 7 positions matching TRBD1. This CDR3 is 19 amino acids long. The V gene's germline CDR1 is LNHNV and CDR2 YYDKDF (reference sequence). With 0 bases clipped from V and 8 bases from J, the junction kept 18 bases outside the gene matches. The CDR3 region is CATSRDNGGQQFEREKLFF. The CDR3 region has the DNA TGTGCCACCAGCAGAGATAATGGGGGACAGCAGTTCGAGAGAGAAAAACTGTTTTTT.

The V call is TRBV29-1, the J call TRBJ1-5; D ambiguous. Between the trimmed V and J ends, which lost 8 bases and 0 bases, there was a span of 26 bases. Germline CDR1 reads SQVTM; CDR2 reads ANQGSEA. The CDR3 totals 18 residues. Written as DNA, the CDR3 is TGCAGCCTCCTGAGGCACCGTTACCATCTTTATAGCAATCAGCCCCAGCATTTT. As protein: CSLLRHRYHLYSNQPQHF.

The CDR3: CASSLYGLTDTQYF. The CDR3 bases are TGTGCCAGCAGTTTGTACGGGCTTACAGATACGCAGTATTTT. The chain has TRBV27 and TRBJ2-3; no clear D gene. Germline CDR1 and CDR2: MNHEY and SMNVEV (reference sequence). The CDR3 sequence is 14 residues long. Trimming removed 3 bases at V and 3 bases at J, with 10 bases between.

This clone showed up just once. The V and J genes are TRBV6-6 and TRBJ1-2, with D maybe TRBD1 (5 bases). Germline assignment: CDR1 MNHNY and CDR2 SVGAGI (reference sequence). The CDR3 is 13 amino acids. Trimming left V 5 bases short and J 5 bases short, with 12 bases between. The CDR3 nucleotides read TGTGCCAGCAGTGACGCAGGGCAGTATGGCTACACCTTC. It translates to CASSDAGQYGYTF.

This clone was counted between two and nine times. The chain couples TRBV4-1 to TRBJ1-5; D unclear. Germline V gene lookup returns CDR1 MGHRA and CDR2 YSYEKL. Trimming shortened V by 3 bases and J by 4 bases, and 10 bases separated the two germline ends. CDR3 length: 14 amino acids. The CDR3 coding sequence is TGCGCCAGCAGCCAGAGACGGTCGAATCAGCCCCAGCATTTT. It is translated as CASSQRRSNQPQHF.